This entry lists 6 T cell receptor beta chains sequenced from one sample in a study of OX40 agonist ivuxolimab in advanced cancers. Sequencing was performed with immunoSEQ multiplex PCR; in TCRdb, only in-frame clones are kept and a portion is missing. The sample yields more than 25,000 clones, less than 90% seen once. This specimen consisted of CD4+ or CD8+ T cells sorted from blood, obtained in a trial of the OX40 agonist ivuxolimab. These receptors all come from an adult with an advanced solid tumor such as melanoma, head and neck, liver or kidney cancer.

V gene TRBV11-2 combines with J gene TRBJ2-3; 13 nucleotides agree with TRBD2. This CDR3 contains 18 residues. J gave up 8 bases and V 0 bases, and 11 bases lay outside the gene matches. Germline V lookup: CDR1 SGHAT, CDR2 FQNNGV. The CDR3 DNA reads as TGTGCCAGCAGCTTAGAGTTTGGACTAGCGGGAGTATGGGGTACGCAGTATTTT. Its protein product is CASSLEFGLAGVWGTQYF.

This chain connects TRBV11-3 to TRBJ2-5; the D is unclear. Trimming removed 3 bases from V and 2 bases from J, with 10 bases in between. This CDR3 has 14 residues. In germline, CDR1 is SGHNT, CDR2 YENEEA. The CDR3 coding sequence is TGTGCCAGCAGCTTGGGCGGTGAACAAGAGACCCAGTACTTC. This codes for CASSLGGEQETQYF.

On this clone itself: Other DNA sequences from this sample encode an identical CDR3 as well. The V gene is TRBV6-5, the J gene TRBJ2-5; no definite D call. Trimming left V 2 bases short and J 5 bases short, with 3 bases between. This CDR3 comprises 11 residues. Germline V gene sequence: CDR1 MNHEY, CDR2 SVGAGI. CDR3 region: CASSYGETQYF. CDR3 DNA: TGTGCCAGCAGTTACGGCGAGACCCAGTACTTC.

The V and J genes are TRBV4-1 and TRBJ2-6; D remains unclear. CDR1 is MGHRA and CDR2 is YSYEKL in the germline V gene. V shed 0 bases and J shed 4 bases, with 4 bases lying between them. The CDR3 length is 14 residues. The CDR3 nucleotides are TGCGCCAGCAGCCAAGATCACGGGGCCAACGTCCTGACTTTC. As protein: CASSQDHGANVLTF.

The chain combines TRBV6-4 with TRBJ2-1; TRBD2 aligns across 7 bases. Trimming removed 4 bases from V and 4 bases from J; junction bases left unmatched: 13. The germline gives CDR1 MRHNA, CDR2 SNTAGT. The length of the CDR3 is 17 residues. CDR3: CASSAHSPGGSYNEQFF. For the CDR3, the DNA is TGTGCCAGCAGTGCTCATTCCCCGGGCGGGAGTTACAATGAGCAGTTCTTC.

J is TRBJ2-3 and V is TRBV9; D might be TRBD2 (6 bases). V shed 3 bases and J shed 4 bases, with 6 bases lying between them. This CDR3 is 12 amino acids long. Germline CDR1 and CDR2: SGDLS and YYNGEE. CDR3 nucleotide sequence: TGTGCCAGCAGCGGGGGGGCAGATACGCAGTATTTT. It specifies CASSGGADTQYF.